These 7 T cell receptor beta chains came from one sample sequenced in a study of beta chain features in type 1 diabetes (dated by TCRdb to 2017 to 2018). Library creation used the immunoSEQ multiplex PCR assay. The High Capacity cDNA Reverse Transcription Kit was used to reverse transcribe all of the isolated RNA, meaning that expressed TCRB transcripts were what got sequenced. TCRdb's version of the immuneACCESS table is confined to in-frame rearrangements and falls short of the full clone set. An unresolved V gene accounts for under half of the shortfall where checked; the remainder is of unknown origin. This sample holds 95,000 to 150,000 clones; 17% were observed only once. Together, the top ten hold about 2.4% of the sample. Broader findings and caveats from the paper: In all four CD4+ subsets, TCRB CDR3 length was moderately but significantly shorter in type 1 diabetes patients.

These receptors are not linked to any known antigen. Sequenced input: central memory CD4+ T cells from blood. All receptors come from a man aged 18 to 29 with type 1 diabetes.

The sample holds a few counts of this clone. V and J are TRBV18 and TRBJ1-5; TRBD1 might be the D (6 bases). Per germline, CDR1 KGHSH and CDR2 LQKENI. The CDR3 runs 15 residues. V was pared by 2 bases and J by 8 bases, with 16 bases between. The CDR3: CASSPLGAGREPQHF. The CDR3 nucleotides are TGTGCCAGCTCACCATTGGGGGCAGGGAGGGAGCCCCAGCATTTT. Looking up the rest from reference TRBV18 and TRBJ1-5 gives the full variable domain: NAGVMQNPRHLVRRRGQEARLRCSPMKGHSHVYWYRQLPEEGLKFMVYLQKENIIDESGMPKERFSAEFPKEGPSILRIQQVVRGDSAAYFCASSPLGAGREPQHFGDGTRLSIL.

The chain combines TRBV6-1 with TRBJ2-7; tentatively, D is TRBD2 (5 bases). The CDR3 totals 14 residues. Germline V gene lookup returns CDR1 MNHNS and CDR2 SASEGT. V was pared by 7 bases and J by 0 bases, with 13 bases between. The CDR3 reads CASTGYNPSYEQYF. The CDR3 DNA reads TGTGCCAGCACGGGATATAACCCCTCCTACGAGCAGTACTTC.

The chain employs TRBV2 and TRBJ2-5; D not certain. The CDR3 is 14 residues long. V shed 2 bases and J shed 0 bases, with 7 bases lying between them. Germline V CDR1 and CDR2: SNHLY, FYNNEI. The CDR3 loop reads CASSERTDQETQYF. The CDR3 DNA sequence: TGTGCCAGCAGTGAACGGACGGACCAAGAGACCCAGTACTTC.

There are many counts of this clone. The rearrangement joins TRBV28 to TRBJ2-5, with a possible D match to TRBD1 (5 bases). The CDR3 totals 12 residues. Germline V CDR1 and CDR2: MDHEN, SYDVKM. Deletions cut 5 bases from V and 4 bases from J, with 8 bases between. The CDR3 here is CASSAGSETQYF. In DNA form, the CDR3 reads TGTGCCAGCAGTGCAGGGTCAGAGACCCAGTACTTC.

This clone was observed a few times. The chain combines TRBV2 with TRBJ2-5; D is tentatively TRBD1 or TRBD2 (6 bases each). The V gene lost 3 bases and the J gene lost 4 bases, with 18 bases spanning the gap. The CDR3 length is 16 residues. In germline, CDR1 is SNHLY, CDR2 FYNNEI. CDR3 nucleotides: TGTGCCAGCAGTGACCAGACAGGAGCGGAGGGAGAGACCCAGTACTTC. As protein: CASSDQTGAEGETQYF.

This clone appeared many times. The chain combines TRBV20-1 with TRBJ2-1; D is undetermined. Trimming pared 6 bases from V and 13 bases from J, leaving 16 bases between. The CDR3 covers 11 residues. Germline values: CDR1 DFQATT, CDR2 SNEGSKA (reference sequence). CDR3 in DNA: TGCAGTGCAAGACCCTTAGAGTTTCAGTTCTTC. This codes for CSARPLEFQFF.

This clone was picked up many times. The J gene is TRBJ1-1, the V gene TRBV5-1; a weak D match, TRBD1 (5 bases). The CDR3 spans 14 residues. Looked up from germline, CDR1 is SGHRS and CDR2 is YFSETQ. The V and J ends lost 4 bases and 0 bases respectively, with 10 bases between them. CDR3 bases: TGCGCCAGCAGCGACAGAAACATGAACACTGAAGCTTTCTTT. Its protein is CASSDRNMNTEAFF.